These 5 T cell receptor beta chains were sequenced from one sample in a study of identical twins. TCRdb reprocessed the 5' RACE reads with MiXCR, giving one entry per CDR3 protein. The sample comprises approximately 600,000 distinct CDR3 sequences, roughly 6.6% of which are singletons, and 1.5% to 2% rests with the top ten. The same data also went into a second study, on yellow fever vaccine responses in identical twins.

The sequencing sample was made of PBMCs. The receptor source for this set is a woman between 18 and 29 years old in good health.

This clonotype was counted many times. The chain combines TRBV12-3 or TRBV12-4 with TRBJ1-1, with D tentatively TRBD1 (5 bases). Trimming removed 7 bases from V and 1 base from J, with 10 bases in between. This CDR3 region has 13 residues. The CDR3 DNA is TGTGCCAGCACCTATACAGGGAACACTGAAGCTTTCTTT. Protein product: CASTYTGNTEAFF.

The rearrangement joins TRBV20-1 to TRBJ2-7, with 10 bases aligning to TRBD1. Germline CDR1 and CDR2: DFQATT and SNEGSKA (reference sequence). The CDR3 loop spans 12 amino acids. J lost 7 bases, V lost 7 bases, and 7 bases had no gene match. CDR3 loop: CSVARDRGEQYV. Written as DNA, the CDR3 is TGCAGTGTCGCCCGGGACAGGGGTGAGCAGTACGTC.

This clonotype turned up a few times. This chain uses TRBV27 with TRBJ1-1; D is uncertain. V lost 7 bases and J 6 bases, leaving 9 bases between the germline ends. Germline CDR1 reads MNHEY; CDR2 reads SMNVEV (reference sequence). This CDR3 region has 11 residues. CDR3: CASIRASEAFF. The CDR3 DNA sequence: TGTGCCAGCATTCGGGCGTCTGAAGCTTTCTTT.

The rearrangement uses TRBV27 and TRBJ2-1; weak D call: TRBD2 (6 bases). Germline CDR1 MNHEY, CDR2 SMNVEV (reference sequence). The CDR3 contains 17 residues. Trimming cost V 8 bases and J 6 bases, with 26 bases left between them. This CDR3 reads CASRVVKGRLFINEQFF. The CDR3 nucleotides are TGTGCCAGCCGTGTCGTTAAGGGGAGGCTTTTCATCAATGAGCAGTTCTTC.

This clonotype was recorded a few times. The rearrangement joins TRBV5-6 to TRBJ2-3; a weak D match, TRBD2 (6 bases). Between the trimmed V and J ends, which lost 5 bases and 6 bases, there was a span of 10 bases. CDR1 and CDR2 from the germline V gene are SGHDT and YYEEEE. CDR3 length: 12 amino acids. The CDR3 loop reads CASRSSVDTQYF. The CDR3 region has the DNA TGTGCCAGCAGGTCTAGCGTTGATACGCAGTATTTT.